This record covers a single T cell receptor beta chain. Antigen unknown. No infections or other immune events were documented during collection. This sample is drawn from a study of identifying expanded T cells in peripheral blood. Germline V gene data show CDR1 as SQVTM and CDR2 as ANQGSEA. CDR3 length: 14 amino acids. V trimming: 4 bases; J trimming: 3 bases; junction bases outside the gene matches: 4. Assay used: immunoSEQ multiplex PCR; TCRdb lists only in-frame clones, some missing. This sample carries about 100,000 clones, over 80% of them seen once, and the ten largest clones take 5% to 6.5%. Whole-study findings and limits: Variance in clone template counts between approximately two-week samples significantly increased with total template count across all healthy donors. Differentially abundant clones: approximately 1.3 between replicates, approximately 16 at roughly 15 days, 18 to 20 at four.

The sequence came from a person aged 18 to 75 in good health. The V and J genes are TRBV29-1 and TRBJ2-7, with 12 bases aligning to TRBD2. Material: blood. The CDR3 is CSVALLAGGYEQYF. The CDR3 region has the DNA TGCAGCGTTGCCCTACTAGCGGGGGGCTACGAGCAGTACTTC.